The T cell receptor beta chain under discussion was sequenced for a study of radiotherapy plus CTLA-4 blockade in lung cancer. Only in-frame clones appear in the TCRdb table, and some are missing; sequencing was by immunoSEQ multiplex PCR. The profile shows tens of thousands of clones, around 80% of them singletons. Losses at the gene ends were 2 bases for V and 5 bases for J; bases not matched to a gene: 5. There are 15 residues in the CDR3. Germline V gene data show CDR1 as KGHSH and CDR2 as LQKENI. Sequences were derived from peripheral blood, sampled from a patient treated with radiotherapy plus ipilimumab. This TCR was sampled from a human donor with non-small cell lung cancer who had a partial response to radiotherapy plus ipilimumab. The gene calls are TRBV18 and TRBJ2-2; 7 bases map to TRBD2. This chain's CDR3 is CASSPWTSQTGELFF. For the CDR3, the DNA is TGTGCCAGCTCACCATGGACTAGTCAAACCGGGGAGCTGTTTTTT.